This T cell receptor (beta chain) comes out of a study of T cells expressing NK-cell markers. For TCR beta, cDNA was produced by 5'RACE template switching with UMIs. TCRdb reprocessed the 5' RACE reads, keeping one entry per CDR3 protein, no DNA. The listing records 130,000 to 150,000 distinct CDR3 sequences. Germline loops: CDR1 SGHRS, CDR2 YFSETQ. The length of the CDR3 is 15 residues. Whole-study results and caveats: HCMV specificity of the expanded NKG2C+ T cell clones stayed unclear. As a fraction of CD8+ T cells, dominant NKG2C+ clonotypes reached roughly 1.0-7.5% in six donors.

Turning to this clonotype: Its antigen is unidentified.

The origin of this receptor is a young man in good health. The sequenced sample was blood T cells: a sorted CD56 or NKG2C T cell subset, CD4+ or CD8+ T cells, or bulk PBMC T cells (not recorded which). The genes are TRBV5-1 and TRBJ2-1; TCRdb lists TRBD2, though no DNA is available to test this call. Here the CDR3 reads CASSRIAGVGNEQFF.